Below, 16 T cell receptor beta chains from the same sample are listed, as sequenced in a study of blood T cell repertoires in COVID-19. Profiling relied on immunoSEQ multiplex PCR, and the TCRdb table lists in-frame clones only, not all of them. The sample records more than 95,000 clones, approximately 82% being singletons. The sequenced material came from peripheral blood. The receptors were gathered from a man in his fifties or sixties with acute or convalescent COVID-19.

The chain is built from TRBV6-4 and TRBJ2-1, with a weak D call TRBD2 (6 bases). V lost 0 bases, J lost 8 bases, and 8 bases lay in between. The CDR3 runs to 13 residues. The V gene's germline CDR1 is MRHNA and CDR2 SNTAGT. CDR3 protein: CASSDSIADEQFF. Here the CDR3 DNA reads TGTGCCAGCAGTGACTCGATAGCGGATGAGCAGTTCTTC.

The chain recombines TRBV10-1 with TRBJ2-3, with 10 bases that match TRBD2. Germline loops: CDR1 WNHNN, CDR2 SYGVQD (reference sequence). The CDR3 length is 15 residues. The junction had 2 bases not matched to a gene; V was cut back by 4 bases and J by 1 base. The CDR3 coding sequence is TGCGCCAGCAGTGCCCTAGCGGGGGGCACAGATACGCAGTATTTT. This encodes CASSALAGGTDTQYF.

About this clone itself: Other DNA sequences in this sample translate to the same CDR3. V and J are TRBV29-1 and TRBJ1-1; 7 nucleotides line up with TRBD1. Germline CDR1 SQVTM, CDR2 ANQGSEA. J was trimmed by 1 base and V by 6 bases; bases with no gene match: 2. This CDR3 comprises 12 residues. The CDR3 protein is CSVRQGNTEAFF. The CDR3 DNA is TGCAGCGTCCGACAGGGGAACACTGAAGCTTTCTTT.

This clone came up a few times. This sequence joins TRBV4-1 and TRBJ2-5, with D possibly TRBD2 on 5 matching bases. Germline CDR1 reads MGHRA; CDR2 reads YSYEKL. Trimming removed 2 bases from V and 3 bases from J, with 16 bases in between. CDR3 length equals 16 residues. CDR3 region: CASSQTQRTGKETQYF. In DNA form, the CDR3 reads TGCGCCAGCAGCCAAACCCAAAGGACGGGGAAAGAGACCCAGTACTTC.

This clone occurred a few times. The CDR3 loop is CSASRGQGWYGYTF. The DNA for the CDR3 is TGCAGTGCTAGTAGGGGACAGGGGTGGTATGGCTACACCTTC. The chain uses TRBV20-1 and TRBJ1-2, with TRBD1 matching over 10 bases. Germline CDR1 reads DFQATT; CDR2 reads SNEGSKA (reference sequence). The CDR3 covers 14 residues. The V gene end was trimmed by 3 bases and the J gene end by 5 bases; junction bases not matched to a gene: 6.

The CDR3 region is CASSRGQGASGETQYF. Written as DNA, the CDR3 is TGCGCCAGCAGCCGGGGACAGGGGGCGTCGGGAGAGACCCAGTACTTC. V gene TRBV10-1 combines with J gene TRBJ2-5; 12 bases are a match to TRBD1. The junction had 9 bases not matched to a gene; V was cut back by 6 bases and J by 4 bases. Germline assignment: CDR1 WNHNN and CDR2 SYGVQD (reference sequence). This CDR3 spans 16 amino acids.

V and J are TRBV2 and TRBJ2-1, with a weak D call TRBD1 (5 bases). This CDR3 contains 12 residues. CDR1 and CDR2 from the germline V gene are SNHLY and FYNNEI. Trimming took off 2 bases at V and 9 bases at J, with 8 bases between the two ends. CDR3 region: CASSEQGPEQFF. The CDR3 bases are TGTGCCAGCAGTGAACAGGGTCCTGAGCAGTTCTTC.

The chain links TRBV11-2 to TRBJ2-2; a weak D match, TRBD1 (5 bases). Germline V gives CDR1 SGHAT, CDR2 FQNNGV. The CDR3 extends over 15 amino acids. The V end was cut by 5 bases, the J end by 6 bases, with 16 bases between. The CDR3 sequence: CASSPTVGESGELFF. The CDR3 DNA follows: TGTGCCAGCAGCCCGACAGTAGGGGAATCCGGGGAGCTGTTTTTT.

This clone was recorded once. The chain carries TRBV18 and TRBJ2-7, with 10 bases aligning to TRBD1. Germline V lookup: CDR1 KGHSH, CDR2 LQKENI. Trimming at V came to 6 bases and at J to 6 bases, leaving 5 bases not matched to a gene. CDR3 length: 13 amino acids. CDR3 sequence (DNA): TGTGCCAGCTCCTCCGGGACAGGGGTCGAGCAGTACTTC. Amino acids: CASSSGTGVEQYF.

CDR3 sequence reads: CASSKRTAQELFF. CDR3 coding DNA: TGTGCCAGCAGTAAAAGGACTGCCCAGGAACTGTTTTTT. The rearrangement links TRBV28 to TRBJ1-4; no reliable D call. There are 13 residues in the CDR3. Germline V CDR1 and CDR2: MDHEN, SYDVKM. V was cut by 5 bases and J by 12 bases, with 16 bases left in between.

The V call is TRBV6-4, the J call TRBJ1-2, with 7 bases that match TRBD1. Germline-derived CDR1 and CDR2 are MRHNA and SNTAGT. This CDR3 contains 15 residues. J lost 4 bases, V lost 3 bases, and 8 bases had no gene match. CDR3 coding DNA: TGTGCCAGCAGTGAAGGTCCAGGGGGACCCTATGGCTACACCTTC. Encoded protein: CASSEGPGGPYGYTF.

This clone was seen a few times. The rearrangement joins TRBV19 to TRBJ1-5, with D possibly TRBD1 on 5 matching bases. Trimming took 1 base from V and 0 from J, leaving 16 bases between them. This CDR3 has 18 residues. Germline V gene data show CDR1 as LNHDA and CDR2 as SQIVND (reference sequence). In DNA form, the CDR3 reads TGTGCCAGTAGTATAGTAACAGGAACGCTTTATAGCAATCAGCCCCAGCATTTT. Protein product: CASSIVTGTLYSNQPQHF.

This clone showed up just once. The chain links TRBV18 to TRBJ2-5; TRBD2 aligns across 14 bases. Germline V lookup: CDR1 KGHSH, CDR2 LQKENI. The CDR3 runs 18 residues. With 3 bases clipped from V and 4 bases from J, the junction kept 10 bases outside the gene matches. The CDR3 sequence: CASSPAPGTSGSSETQYF. The DNA of the CDR3 is TGTGCCAGCTCACCTGCACCGGGGACTAGCGGGAGCTCAGAGACCCAGTACTTC.

In this sample, this clone turned up a few times. The gene calls are TRBV4-1 and TRBJ2-6; D gene uncertain. From germline, CDR1 is MGHRA and CDR2 YSYEKL. The CDR3 spans 17 residues. V lost 2 bases, J lost 0 bases, and 11 bases lay in between. CDR3 residues: CASSQPLRSSGANVLTF. For the CDR3, the DNA is TGCGCCAGCAGCCAACCCCTAAGGAGCTCTGGGGCCAACGTCCTGACTTTC.

The rearrangement links TRBV3-1 (or the pseudogene TRBV3-2) to TRBJ2-7; TRBD2 matches 8 bases. The junction had 12 bases not matched to a gene; V was cut back by 1 base and J by 13 bases. The CDR3 contains 14 residues. Germline V lookup: CDR1 LGHDT, CDR2 YNNKEL (reference sequence). Here the CDR3 DNA reads TGTGCCAGCAGCCAAGGCCAACCGCAAGCGGGAGTTTACTTC. This gives the protein CASSQGQPQAGVYF.

This clone was seen only a few times. The chain carries TRBV28 and TRBJ2-5; D might be TRBD1 (6 bases). The CDR3 consists of 19 residues. V gave up 7 bases and J gave up 5 bases, with 32 bases separating them. CDR1 and CDR2 from the germline V gene are MDHEN and SYDVKM. CDR3 region: CASTPPGAGELKIGETQYF. CDR3 DNA: TGTGCCAGCACTCCCCCAGGGGCAGGGGAGTTGAAGATAGGCGAGACCCAGTACTTC.